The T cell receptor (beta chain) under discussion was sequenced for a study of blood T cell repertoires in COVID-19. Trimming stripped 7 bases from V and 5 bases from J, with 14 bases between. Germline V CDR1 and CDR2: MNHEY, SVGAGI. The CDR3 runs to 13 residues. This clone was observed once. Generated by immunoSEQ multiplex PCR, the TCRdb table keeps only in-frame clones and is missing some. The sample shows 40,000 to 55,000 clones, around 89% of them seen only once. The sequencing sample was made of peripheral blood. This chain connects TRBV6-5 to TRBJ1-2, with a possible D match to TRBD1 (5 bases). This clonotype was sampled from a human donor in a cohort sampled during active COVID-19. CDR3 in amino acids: CASMGGVGYGYTF. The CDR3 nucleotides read TGTGCCAGCATGGGGGGTGTGGGGTATGGCTACACCTTC.